The 23 T cell receptor beta chains below come from one sample, sequenced in a study of Ad26.COV2.S vaccination and SARS-CoV-2 variants. Treatment denoted: roughly 19 received Ad26.COV2.S at low or high dose, single or two shots; about 5 received placebo; per-sample allocation not given. Collection of samples fell on day 63 after the first vaccine or placebo injection. Sequencing was performed with immunoSEQ multiplex PCR; in TCRdb, only in-frame clones are kept and a portion is missing. The sample consists of approximately 300,000 clones, about 86% of them appearing once. The source was peripheral blood, collected in a trial of Ad26.COV2.S vaccine versus placebo. Receptors were obtained from a person between 18 and 59 years old who received the Ad26.COV2.S COVID-19 vaccine or a placebo.

The CDR3: CASSLGWLAGGVETQYF. The CDR3 DNA sequence: TGTGCCAGCAGCTTAGGTTGGCTAGCGGGGGGGGTAGAGACCCAGTACTTC. This chain joins TRBV7-2 and TRBJ2-5; 12 nucleotides match TRBD2. This CDR3 is built from 17 residues. CDR1 is SGHTA and CDR2 is FQGNSA in the germline V gene. V was clipped by 1 base and J by 4 bases; unmatched bases: 7.

This sequence joins TRBV7-9 and TRBJ1-1; 8 bases match TRBD1. Germline V gene lookup returns CDR1 SEHNR and CDR2 FQNEAQ (reference sequence). V lost 5 bases, J lost 3 bases, and 8 bases stayed unmatched. The CDR3 spans 15 residues. The CDR3 coding sequence is TGTGCCAGCAGCCCTCGAACGGACAGGGACACTGAAGCTTTCTTT. Encoded protein: CASSPRTDRDTEAFF.

The chain couples TRBV5-1 to TRBJ2-1; 12 bases fit TRBD2. The CDR3 covers 16 residues. CDR1 and CDR2 from the germline V gene are SGHRS and YFSETQ. J gave up 7 bases and V 4 bases, and 9 bases lay outside the gene matches. This CDR3 is CASSGKTSGGTNEQFF. In nucleotides, the CDR3 is TGCGCCAGCAGCGGGAAAACTAGCGGGGGGACGAATGAGCAGTTCTTC.

The chain links TRBV5-6 to TRBJ2-5; D gene uncertain. Looked up from germline, CDR1 is SGHDT and CDR2 is YYEEEE. The CDR3 is 15 residues long. The germline V and J ends were trimmed by 0 bases and 0 bases, with 9 bases remaining between them. CDR3 nucleotide sequence: TGTGCCAGCAGCTTGGCGGGCGGATACCAAGAGACCCAGTACTTC. This gives the protein CASSLAGGYQETQYF.

Worth noting for this clone: It may be a read error: a sequence one base away is much more abundant. Different DNA sequences within this sample yield the same CDR3. The CDR3 DNA reads as TGTGCCAGCAGCCAAGCAGATACGCAGTATTTT. Translating it yields CASSQADTQYF. This chain connects TRBV3-1 (or the pseudogene TRBV3-2) to TRBJ2-3; no clear D gene. The CDR3 spans 11 residues. The germline V gene encodes CDR1 LGHDT and CDR2 YNNKEL (reference sequence). The V end lost 1 base, the J end lost 4 bases, and 0 bases lay between the germline ends.

The chain is built from TRBV7-9 and TRBJ1-2; D ambiguous. The CDR3 is 14 residues long. Germline CDR1 SEHNR, CDR2 FQNEAQ (reference sequence). V dropped 5 bases and J dropped 5 bases, with 15 bases sitting between them. Here the CDR3 DNA reads TGTGCCAGCAGCCCGGACCTAACTTATTATGGCTACACCTTC. This translates into CASSPDLTYYGYTF.

Only one count was recorded for this clone. This sequence joins TRBV6-4 and TRBJ1-6; TRBD1 might be the D (5 bases). This CDR3 is 13 amino acids long. Trimming stripped 3 bases from V and 8 bases from J, with 8 bases between. The germline V gene encodes CDR1 MRHNA and CDR2 SNTAGT. In DNA form, the CDR3 reads TGTGCCAGCAGTGAAGCCAGGGATTCACCCCTCCACTTT. Its protein product is CASSEARDSPLHF.

The chain employs TRBV4-1 and TRBJ2-3; D unclear. The length of the CDR3 is 15 residues. Germline values: CDR1 MGHRA, CDR2 YSYEKL. Trimming cost V 0 bases and J 6 bases, with 13 bases left between them. The CDR3 loop is CASSQEVRLGDTQYF. The CDR3 bases are TGCGCCAGCAGCCAAGAGGTTAGGTTGGGGGATACGCAGTATTTT.

The chain couples TRBV9 to TRBJ1-6; D is unresolved. The CDR3 is 14 residues long. Germline CDR1 is SGDLS and CDR2 is YYNGEE. Trimming shortened V by 4 bases and J by 14 bases, and 19 bases separated the two germline ends. CDR3 DNA sequence: TGTGCCAGCAGCCCAGTGATGGGTCCCGGGGCCCTCCACTTT. Protein product: CASSPVMGPGALHF.

The chain combines TRBV5-6 with TRBJ1-1; no clear D gene. Trimming pared 2 bases from V and 1 base from J, leaving 9 bases between. The CDR3 is 14 residues long. The germline CDR1 and CDR2 sequences are SGHDT and YYEEEE. This CDR3 is CASSFLAGNTEAFF. The CDR3 bases are TGTGCCAGCAGCTTTTTGGCAGGGAACACTGAAGCTTTCTTT.

This chain uses TRBV19 with TRBJ2-5; no clear D gene. Germline loops: CDR1 LNHDA, CDR2 SQIVND (reference sequence). This CDR3 has 14 residues. V was pared by 1 base and J by 0 bases, with 6 bases between. The CDR3 is CASSIADYQETQYF. In DNA form, the CDR3 reads TGTGCCAGTAGTATAGCAGATTACCAAGAGACCCAGTACTTC.

The chain joins TRBV5-6 to TRBJ2-7; D perhaps matches TRBD1 (6 bases). Trimming left V 1 base short and J 2 bases short, with 13 bases between. The germline CDR1 and CDR2 sequences are SGHDT and YYEEEE. The CDR3 sequence is 15 residues long. The CDR3 coding sequence is TGTGCCAGCAGCTTGATTGGACAGAGCCCCTACGAGCAGTACTTC. Its translation: CASSLIGQSPYEQYF.

The chain employs TRBV6-5 and TRBJ1-1, with a possible D match to TRBD1 (6 bases). V lost 2 bases and J lost 5, with 12 bases in between. The germline gives CDR1 MNHEY, CDR2 SVGAGI. This CDR3 is 14 amino acids long. The CDR3 spells CASSYTGKETEAFF. The DNA for the CDR3 is TGTGCCAGCAGTTACACAGGGAAGGAGACTGAAGCTTTCTTT.

This chain connects TRBV27 to TRBJ2-2; 9 nucleotides line up with TRBD1. This CDR3 spans 18 amino acids. J was trimmed by 3 bases and V by 5 bases; bases with no gene match: 13. Looked up from germline, CDR1 is MNHEY and CDR2 is SMNVEV (reference sequence). CDR3 protein: CASSKQHRGQTDTGELFF. Written as DNA, the CDR3 is TGTGCCAGCAGTAAACAACACAGGGGGCAGACGGACACCGGGGAGCTGTTTTTT.

DNA for the CDR3: TGTGCCAGCTCACTCACCAGGGTCCACGCCTACGAGCAGTACTTC. Protein: CASSLTRVHAYEQYF. This sequence joins TRBV18 and TRBJ2-7; the D gene is possibly TRBD1 (5 bases). This CDR3 region has 15 residues. The germline V and J ends were trimmed by 4 bases and 2 bases, with 15 bases remaining between them. The V gene's germline CDR1 is KGHSH and CDR2 LQKENI.

CDR3 sequence (DNA): TGTGCCAGCCGAAGGACAGCTACCGGGGAGCTGTTTTTT. It translates to CASRRTATGELFF. This chain links TRBV5-8 with TRBJ2-2; perhaps TRBD1 as D (6 bases). The CDR3 totals 13 residues. With 7 bases removed from V and 5 bases from J, the gap between germline ends came to 12 bases. CDR1 and CDR2 from the germline V gene are SGHTS and YDEGEE. Full variable domain (rest looked up from reference TRBV5-8 and TRBJ2-2): EAGVTQSPTHLIKTRGQQATLRCSPISGHTSVYWYQQALGLGLQFLLWYDEGEERNRGNFPPRFSGRQFPNYSSELNVNALELEDSALYLCASRRTATGELFFGEGSRLTVL.

The V and J genes are TRBV2 and TRBJ2-3; tentatively, D is TRBD1 or TRBD2 (6 bases each). This CDR3 has 14 residues. V was trimmed by 8 bases and J by 6 bases, leaving 18 bases between them. The germline gives CDR1 SNHLY, CDR2 FYNNEI. CDR3 in amino acids: CASVLGRGADTQYF. As DNA, the CDR3 is TGTGCCAGCGTCCTCGGTAGGGGGGCGGATACGCAGTATTTT.

V and J are TRBV6-2 or TRBV6-3 and TRBJ1-2; D is unclear. Trimming pared 3 bases from V and 2 bases from J, leaving 10 bases between. The CDR3 is 14 amino acids. Germline V CDR1 and CDR2: MNHEY, SVGEGT. This chain's CDR3 is CASSYVPENYGYTF. The CDR3 nucleotides are TGTGCCAGCAGTTATGTACCAGAAAACTATGGCTACACCTTC.

V is TRBV27 and J is TRBJ2-1; 12 nucleotides agree with TRBD1. Looked up from germline, CDR1 is MNHEY and CDR2 is SMNVEV (reference sequence). The length of the CDR3 is 15 residues. V trimming: 4 bases; J trimming: 10 bases; junction bases outside the gene matches: 8. The CDR3 DNA is TGTGCCAGCAGTTCTGGGACAGGGGGCTTTCGGGAGCAGTTCTTC. Amino acid sequence: CASSSGTGGFREQFF.

The chain employs TRBV6-5 and TRBJ1-1; D unclear. Trimming took off 3 bases at V and 0 bases at J, with 5 bases between the two ends. The CDR3 runs 13 residues. Germline V CDR1 and CDR2: MNHEY, SVGAGI. The CDR3 loop reads CASSYRLNTEAFF. The DNA for the CDR3 is TGTGCCAGCAGTTATAGGCTGAACACTGAAGCTTTCTTT.

This chain joins TRBV6-5 and TRBJ1-2; TRBD1 matches 7 bases. Germline V gene data show CDR1 as MNHEY and CDR2 as SVGAGI. This CDR3 spans 15 amino acids. The J segment lost 2 bases and the V segment lost 7 bases, leaving 10 bases of the junction unmatched. The CDR3 DNA sequence: TGTGCCAGCACCTATTCGACAGGGCGAAACTATGGCTACACCTTC. It is translated as CASTYSTGRNYGYTF.

As concerns this clone: Different DNA sequences within this sample yield the same CDR3. This chain links TRBV3-1 (or the pseudogene TRBV3-2) with TRBJ1-6; 7 bases line up with TRBD1. The CDR3 covers 15 residues. Germline CDR1 is LGHDT and CDR2 is YNNKEL (reference sequence). V lost 1 base to trimming and J lost 6 bases; unmatched junction nucleotides: 3. The CDR3 protein is CASSQGRQGNSPLHF. Here the CDR3 DNA reads TGTGCCAGCAGCCAAGGACGACAGGGTAATTCACCCCTCCACTTT.

The rearrangement joins TRBV10-3 to TRBJ2-1, with TRBD2 matching over 8 bases. The germline CDR1 and CDR2 sequences are ENHRY and SYGVKD. The CDR3 runs 15 residues. V trimming: 7 bases; J trimming: 6 bases; junction bases outside the gene matches: 11. CDR3 sequence (DNA): TGTGCCATCAACCGCGGGGGGTCCCCACCCAATGAGCAGTTCTTC. The encoded protein is CAINRGGSPPNEQFF.